This TCR beta chain came from a study of CD8 T cells in Susac syndrome. Study information: When blood was drawn, patients with Susac syndrome were on intravenous immunoglobulin alone, on corticosteroids, or therapy-naive. Study-level results: TCR sequencing and HLA analysis covered a relatively small number of individuals.

Remarks on this clonotype: Its specificity is not known.

Reverse transcription of 0.5 to 1 ug RNA was performed with random hexamers. An immunoSEQ multiplex PCR amplified TCR beta CDR3 over 54 Vbeta and 13 Jbeta. MiXCR, applied by TCRdb to the immunoSEQ multiplex PCR reads, yields one record per CDR3 protein. The table has approximately 190,000 distinct CDR3 sequences, 95% seen once. The recently defined diagnostic criteria for definite or probable disease were met by the Susac syndrome patients. V was trimmed by 4 bases and J by 3 bases, leaving 9 bases between them. Germline assignment: CDR1 SQVTM and CDR2 ANQGSEA. The CDR3 is made up of 12 amino acids. The source is a human donor with Susac syndrome. Sample: CD8+ T cells from PBMCs. V usage is TRBV29-1 and J usage is TRBJ1-2, with a tentative D call TRBD1 (5 bases). CDR3 coding DNA: TGCAGCGTTGTTCGGGGGGACTATGGCTACACCTTC. This sequence encodes CSVVRGDYGYTF.